Sequencing of this T cell receptor (beta chain) was carried out in a study of blood T cells in healthy people across ages (dated by TCRdb to between 2014 and 2016). With respect to the entire study: In model experiments, roughly one uniquely barcoded TCR beta cDNA molecule per two T cells was captured by template switching. Using deep sequencing normalized with unique cDNA molecular identifiers, the study measured how TCR beta repertoire diversity changes with age. Donors were grouped into four age groups: young (average approximately 15 years), middle-aged (about 38), aged (about 59) and long-lived (around 80). Donors of different ages were randomly distributed across sequencing lanes to avoid experimental bias. For two donors (one aged 18 to 30 and one aged 80 or older), the study analyzed two additional independent replicas of 1 million unique cDNA reads from the same blood draw.

The library was produced with 5' RACE. TCRdb records Illumina HiSeq 2500 as the sequencer. The second PCR ran for about 6 to 11 cycles and used a J-beta primer mix along with a sample-barcoded 5' primer. Each TCR beta cDNA molecule received a unique molecular identifier from a template-switch 5' adaptor carrying 12 random nucleotides. At least 3 million CDR3-containing paired-end reads were obtained from each sample. The Mint cDNA synthesis kit, primed by a TRBC-specific oligonucleotide, was used to synthesize first-strand cDNA from all RNA. Following uracil-DNA glycosylase treatment, a first 18-cycle PCR with universal primers M1SS and BC2_uni_R was performed on all cDNA. Turning to the authors' computational methods: For normalization, 1 million high-quality reads were randomly selected from each sample, with every read carrying a distinct molecular identifier. Instead of being binned into consensus sequences, reads that shared molecular identifiers were thrown out. MiTCR, set to a Q25 quality threshold and the strictest error-elimination algorithm, was used for CDR3 identification, clonotype clustering and error correction. A nonparametric unseen species model using Euler transformation provided a lower-bound estimate of total TCR beta diversity. Clones were called with MiXCR by TCRdb after fastp trimmed the public reads at Q25, and only in-frame beta chains were retained. Each CDR3 protein appears once, grouped with its most common genes and DNA. The V and J calls reflect TCRdb's pipeline rather than the authors' work. The sample profile shows 600,000 or so distinct CDR3 sequences; about 30% of them were found once. The ten top clones hold approximately 14% of the sample.

This clonotype appeared many times. Which antigen it targets is not known. No base-level quality is on record; no much larger clone is a single base apart. As encoded in the germline V gene (reference sequence), CDR1 is MNHEY while CDR2 is SMNVEV. The junction carries 13 bases between V and J, which are trimmed by 6 bases and 8 bases respectively. The CDR3 runs 12 amino acids, cysteine and phenylalanine included. Left in the record is the CDR3 DNA by itself, 36 bases read in frame from the first base. What the authors observed across the whole study: Conclusive comparison of naive and antigen-experienced compartments was prevented by the profiling of bulk unsorted PBMCs. Observed TCR beta diversity correlated strongly with the percentage of naive T cells measured by flow cytometry. Observed TCR beta diversity per million T cells fell roughly linearly with age, and a significant reduction was already apparent by age roughly 41. Donor CMV infection status was unknown, potentially confounding age-related changes in expanded clonotypes. Compared with the aged group, more naive CD4+ T cells, fewer expanded clones and increased TCR diversity were shown by the long-lived group, suggesting age selection. Estimates of total diversity based on one million sequenced T cells were considered lower bounds and underestimates.

Donors were a few dozen systemically healthy Caucasian individuals from Russia aged roughly 6 to 90 years. Each donor gave 8.5 to 10 milliliters of peripheral blood, collected into EDTA-treated Vacutainer tubes. Ficoll-Paque density-gradient centrifugation was used to isolate PBMCs, with at least 7 million obtained per sample. Total RNA, at least 6 micrograms per sample, was extracted from PBMCs with Trizol reagent. Naive CD45RAhigh/CD27high T cell percentages were measured by flow cytometry on a PBMC aliquot from every donor. The sample comprised blood. Recombination connected TRBV27 to TRBJ1-2; a weak D assignment points to TRBD1 (6 bases agree). The receptor was isolated from a woman older than 75 in good health. CDR3 sequence: CASRAGVWGYTF. In nucleotide form, the sequence is TGTGCCAGCAGAGCAGGGGTTTGGGGCTACACCTTC.